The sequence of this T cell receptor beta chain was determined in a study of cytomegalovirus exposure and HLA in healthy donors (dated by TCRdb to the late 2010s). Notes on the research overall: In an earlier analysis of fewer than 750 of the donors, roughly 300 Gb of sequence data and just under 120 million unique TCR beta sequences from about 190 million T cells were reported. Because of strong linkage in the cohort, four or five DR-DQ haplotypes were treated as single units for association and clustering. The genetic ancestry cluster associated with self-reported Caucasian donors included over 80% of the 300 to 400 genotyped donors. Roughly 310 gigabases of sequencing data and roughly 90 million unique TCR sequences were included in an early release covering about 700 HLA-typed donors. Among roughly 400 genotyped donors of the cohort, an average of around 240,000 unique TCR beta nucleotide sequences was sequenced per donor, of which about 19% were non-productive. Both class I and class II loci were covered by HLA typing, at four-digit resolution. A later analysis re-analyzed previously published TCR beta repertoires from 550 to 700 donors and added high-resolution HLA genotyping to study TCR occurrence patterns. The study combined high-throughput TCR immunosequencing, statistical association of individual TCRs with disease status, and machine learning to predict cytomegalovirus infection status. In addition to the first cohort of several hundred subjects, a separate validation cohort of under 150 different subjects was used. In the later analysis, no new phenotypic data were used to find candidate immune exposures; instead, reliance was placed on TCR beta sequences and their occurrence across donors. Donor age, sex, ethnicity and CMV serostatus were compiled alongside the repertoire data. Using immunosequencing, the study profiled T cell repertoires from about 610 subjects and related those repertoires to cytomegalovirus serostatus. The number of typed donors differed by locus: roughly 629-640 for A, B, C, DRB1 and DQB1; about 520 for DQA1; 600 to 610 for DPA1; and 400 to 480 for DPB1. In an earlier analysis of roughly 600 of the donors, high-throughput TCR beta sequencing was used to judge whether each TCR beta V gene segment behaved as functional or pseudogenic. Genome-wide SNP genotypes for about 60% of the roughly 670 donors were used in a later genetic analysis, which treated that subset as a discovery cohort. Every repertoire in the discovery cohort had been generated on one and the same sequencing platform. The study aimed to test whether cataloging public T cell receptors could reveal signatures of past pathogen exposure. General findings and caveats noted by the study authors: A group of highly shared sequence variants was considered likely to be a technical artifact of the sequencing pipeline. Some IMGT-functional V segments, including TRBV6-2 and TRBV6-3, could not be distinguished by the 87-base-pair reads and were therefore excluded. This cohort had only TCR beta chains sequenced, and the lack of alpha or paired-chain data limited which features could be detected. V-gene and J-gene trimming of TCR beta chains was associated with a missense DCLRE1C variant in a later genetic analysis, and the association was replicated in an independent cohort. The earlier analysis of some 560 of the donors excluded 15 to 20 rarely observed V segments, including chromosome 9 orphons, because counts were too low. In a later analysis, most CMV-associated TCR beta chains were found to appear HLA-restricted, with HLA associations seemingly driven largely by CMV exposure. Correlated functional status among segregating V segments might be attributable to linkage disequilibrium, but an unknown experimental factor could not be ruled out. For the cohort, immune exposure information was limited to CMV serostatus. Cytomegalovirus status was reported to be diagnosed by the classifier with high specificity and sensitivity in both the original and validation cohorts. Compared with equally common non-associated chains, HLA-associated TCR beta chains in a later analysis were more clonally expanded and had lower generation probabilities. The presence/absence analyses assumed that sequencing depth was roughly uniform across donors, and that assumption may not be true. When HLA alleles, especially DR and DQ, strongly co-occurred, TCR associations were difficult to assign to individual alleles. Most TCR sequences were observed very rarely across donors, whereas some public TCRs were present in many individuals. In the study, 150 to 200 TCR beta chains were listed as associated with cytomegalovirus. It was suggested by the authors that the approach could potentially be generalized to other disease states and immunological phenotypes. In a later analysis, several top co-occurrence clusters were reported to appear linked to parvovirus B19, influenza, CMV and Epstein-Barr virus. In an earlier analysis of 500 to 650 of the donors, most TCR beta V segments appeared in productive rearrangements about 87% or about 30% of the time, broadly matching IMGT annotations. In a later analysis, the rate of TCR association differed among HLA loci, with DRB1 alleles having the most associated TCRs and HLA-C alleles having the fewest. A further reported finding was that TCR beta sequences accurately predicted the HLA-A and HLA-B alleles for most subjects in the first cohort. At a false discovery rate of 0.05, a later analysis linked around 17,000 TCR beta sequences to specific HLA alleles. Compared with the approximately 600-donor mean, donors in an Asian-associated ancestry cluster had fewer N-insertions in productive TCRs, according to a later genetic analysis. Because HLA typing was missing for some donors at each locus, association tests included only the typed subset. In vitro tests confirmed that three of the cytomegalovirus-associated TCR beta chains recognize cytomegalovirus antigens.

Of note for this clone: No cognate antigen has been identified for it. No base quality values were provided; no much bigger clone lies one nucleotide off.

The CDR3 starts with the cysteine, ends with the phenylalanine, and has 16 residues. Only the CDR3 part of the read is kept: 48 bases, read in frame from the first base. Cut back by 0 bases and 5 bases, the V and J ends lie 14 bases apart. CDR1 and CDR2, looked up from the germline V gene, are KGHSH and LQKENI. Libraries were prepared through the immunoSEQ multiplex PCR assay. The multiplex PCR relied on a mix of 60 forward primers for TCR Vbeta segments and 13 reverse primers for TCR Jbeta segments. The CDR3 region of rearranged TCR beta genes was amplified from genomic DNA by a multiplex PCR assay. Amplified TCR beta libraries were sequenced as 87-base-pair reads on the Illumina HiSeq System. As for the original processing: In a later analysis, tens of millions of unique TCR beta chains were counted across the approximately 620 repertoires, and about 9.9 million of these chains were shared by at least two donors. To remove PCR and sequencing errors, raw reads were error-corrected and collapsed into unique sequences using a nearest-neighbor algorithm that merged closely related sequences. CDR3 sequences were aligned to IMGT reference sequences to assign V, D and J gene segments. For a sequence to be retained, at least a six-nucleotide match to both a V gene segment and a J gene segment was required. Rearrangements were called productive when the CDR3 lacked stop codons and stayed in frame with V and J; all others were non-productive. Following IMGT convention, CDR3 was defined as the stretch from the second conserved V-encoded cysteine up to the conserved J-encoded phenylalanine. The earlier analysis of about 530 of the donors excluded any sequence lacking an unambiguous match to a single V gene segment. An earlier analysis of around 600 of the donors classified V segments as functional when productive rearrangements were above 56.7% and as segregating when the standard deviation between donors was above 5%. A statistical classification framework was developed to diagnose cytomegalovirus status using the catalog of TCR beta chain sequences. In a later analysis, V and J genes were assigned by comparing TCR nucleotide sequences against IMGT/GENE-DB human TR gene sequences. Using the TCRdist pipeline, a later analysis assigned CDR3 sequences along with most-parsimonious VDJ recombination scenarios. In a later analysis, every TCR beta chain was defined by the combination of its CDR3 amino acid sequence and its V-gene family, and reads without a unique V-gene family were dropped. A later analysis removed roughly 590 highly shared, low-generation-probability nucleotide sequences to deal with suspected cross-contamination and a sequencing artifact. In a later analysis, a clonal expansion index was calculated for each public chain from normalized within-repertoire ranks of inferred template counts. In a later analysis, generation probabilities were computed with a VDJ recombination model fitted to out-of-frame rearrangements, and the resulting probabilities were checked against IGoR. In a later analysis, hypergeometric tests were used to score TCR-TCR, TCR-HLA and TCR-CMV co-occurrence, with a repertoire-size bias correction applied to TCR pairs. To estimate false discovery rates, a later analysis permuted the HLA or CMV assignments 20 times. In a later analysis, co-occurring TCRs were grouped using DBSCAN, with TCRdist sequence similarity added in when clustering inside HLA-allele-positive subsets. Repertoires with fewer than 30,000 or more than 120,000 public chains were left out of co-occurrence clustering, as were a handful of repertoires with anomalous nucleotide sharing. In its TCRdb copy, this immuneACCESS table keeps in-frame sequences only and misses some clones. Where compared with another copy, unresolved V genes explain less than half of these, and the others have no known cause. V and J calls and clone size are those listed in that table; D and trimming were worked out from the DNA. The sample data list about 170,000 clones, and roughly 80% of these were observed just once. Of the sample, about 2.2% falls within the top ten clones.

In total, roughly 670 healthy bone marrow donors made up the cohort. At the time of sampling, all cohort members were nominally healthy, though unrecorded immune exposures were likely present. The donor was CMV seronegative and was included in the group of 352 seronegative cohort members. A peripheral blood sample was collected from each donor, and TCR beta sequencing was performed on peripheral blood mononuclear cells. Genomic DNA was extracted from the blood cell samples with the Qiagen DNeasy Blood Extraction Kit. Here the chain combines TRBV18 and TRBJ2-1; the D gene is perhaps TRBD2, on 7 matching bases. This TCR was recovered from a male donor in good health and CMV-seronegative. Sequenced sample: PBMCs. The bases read TGTGCCAGCTCACCACCGCGAGGGGGGGCAAACAATGAGCAGTTCTTC. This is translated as CASSPPRGGANNEQFF.